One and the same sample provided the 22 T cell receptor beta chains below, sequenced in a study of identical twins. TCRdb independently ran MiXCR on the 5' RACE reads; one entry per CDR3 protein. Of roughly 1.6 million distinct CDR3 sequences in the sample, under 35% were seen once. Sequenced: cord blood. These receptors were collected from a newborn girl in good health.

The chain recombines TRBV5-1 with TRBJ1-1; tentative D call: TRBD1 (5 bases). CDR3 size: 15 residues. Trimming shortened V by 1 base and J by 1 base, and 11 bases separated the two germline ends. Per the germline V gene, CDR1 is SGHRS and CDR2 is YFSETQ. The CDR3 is CASSLIQGPNTEAFF. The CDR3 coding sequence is TGCGCCAGCAGCTTGATTCAGGGACCGAACACTGAAGCTTTCTTT.

The CDR3 DNA follows: TGTGCCAGCAGTTACTTACAGGGGAGCTATGGCTACACCTTC. Amino acids: CASSYLQGSYGYTF. The chain has TRBV6-5 and TRBJ1-2; 7 bases match TRBD1. V gave up 1 base and J gave up 4 bases; unmatched junction bases: 3. The CDR3 runs 14 residues. Germline values: CDR1 MNHEY, CDR2 SVGAGI.

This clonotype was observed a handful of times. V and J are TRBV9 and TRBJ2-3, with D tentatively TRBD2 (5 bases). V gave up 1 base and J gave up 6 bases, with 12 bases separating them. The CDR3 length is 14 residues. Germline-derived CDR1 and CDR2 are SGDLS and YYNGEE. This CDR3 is CASSVSPTGDTQYF. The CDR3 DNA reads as TGTGCCAGCAGCGTATCCCCCACGGGGGATACGCAGTATTTT. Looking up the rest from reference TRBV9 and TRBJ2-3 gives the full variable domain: DSGVTQTPKHLITATGQRVTLRCSPRSGDLSVYWYQQSLDQGLQFLIQYYNGEERAKGNILERFSAQQFPDLHSELNLSSLELGDSALYFCASSVSPTGDTQYFGPGTRLTVL.

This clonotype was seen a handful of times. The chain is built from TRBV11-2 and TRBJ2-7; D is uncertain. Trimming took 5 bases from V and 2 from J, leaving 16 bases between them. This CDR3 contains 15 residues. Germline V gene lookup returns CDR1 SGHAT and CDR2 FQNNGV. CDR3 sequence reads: CASSLYDTRTYEQYF. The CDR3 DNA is TGTGCCAGCAGCCTGTATGACACGCGCACCTACGAGCAGTACTTC. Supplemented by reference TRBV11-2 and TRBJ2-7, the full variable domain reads EAGVAQSPRYKIIEKRQSVAFWCNPISGHATLYWYQQILGQGPKLLIQFQNNGVVDDSQLPKDRFSAERLKGVDSTLKIQPAKLEDSAVYLCASSLYDTRTYEQYFGPGTRLTVT.

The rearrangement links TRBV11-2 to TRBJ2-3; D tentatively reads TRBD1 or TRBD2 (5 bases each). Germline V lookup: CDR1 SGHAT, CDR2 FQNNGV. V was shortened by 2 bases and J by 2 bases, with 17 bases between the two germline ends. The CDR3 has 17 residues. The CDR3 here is CASSLIASGTPTDTQYF. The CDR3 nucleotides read TGTGCCAGCAGCTTAATAGCATCTGGGACGCCCACAGATACGCAGTATTTT.

CDR3 DNA: TGTGCCTGGAGTGTACAGGCCCCACCTAACGTCCTGACTTTC. Its protein is CAWSVQAPPNVLTF. The V call is TRBV30, the J call TRBJ2-6; D may be TRBD1 (5 bases). Germline CDR1 reads GTSNPN; CDR2 reads SVGIG (reference sequence). This CDR3 spans 14 amino acids. Trimming took 0 bases from V and 10 from J, leaving 13 bases between them.

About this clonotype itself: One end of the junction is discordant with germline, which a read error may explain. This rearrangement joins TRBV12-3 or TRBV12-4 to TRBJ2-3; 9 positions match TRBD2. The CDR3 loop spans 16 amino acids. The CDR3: CASSYRRGGRTDAQYF. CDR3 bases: TGTGCCAGCAGTTACCGGCGGGGGGGCCGAACAGATGCGCAGTATTTT.

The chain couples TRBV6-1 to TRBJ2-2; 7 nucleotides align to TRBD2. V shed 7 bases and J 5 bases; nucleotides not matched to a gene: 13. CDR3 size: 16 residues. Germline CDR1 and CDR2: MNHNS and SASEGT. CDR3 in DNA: TGTGCCAGCACTCCGGGGTGGACTAGTGGTACCGGGGAGCTGTTTTTT. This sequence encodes CASTPGWTSGTGELFF.

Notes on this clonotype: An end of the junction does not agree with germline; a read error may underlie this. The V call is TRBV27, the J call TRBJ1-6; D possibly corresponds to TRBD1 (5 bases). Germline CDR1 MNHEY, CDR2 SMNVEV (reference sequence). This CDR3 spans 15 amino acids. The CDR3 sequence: CASSPRQINNSPPHF. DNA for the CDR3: TGTGCCAGCAGTCCCCGACAGATCAATAATTCGCCCCCCCACTTT.

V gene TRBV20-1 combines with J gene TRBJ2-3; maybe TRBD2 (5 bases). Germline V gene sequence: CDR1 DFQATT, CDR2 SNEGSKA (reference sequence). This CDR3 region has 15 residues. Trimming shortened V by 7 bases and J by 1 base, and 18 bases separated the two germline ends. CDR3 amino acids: CSVRDGGVGTDTQYF. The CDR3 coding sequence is TGCAGTGTCAGAGACGGAGGCGTCGGCACAGATACGCAGTATTTT.

The CDR3 loop reads CASSHRLAQNEQYF. CDR3 DNA sequence: TGTGCCAGCAGCCATAGACTAGCTCAAAATGAGCAGTACTTC. The chain links TRBV9 to TRBJ2-7; the match to TRBD2 covers 7 bases. This CDR3 is 14 amino acids long. Germline CDR1 and CDR2: SGDLS and YYNGEE. V shed 4 bases and J 7 bases; nucleotides not matched to a gene: 11.

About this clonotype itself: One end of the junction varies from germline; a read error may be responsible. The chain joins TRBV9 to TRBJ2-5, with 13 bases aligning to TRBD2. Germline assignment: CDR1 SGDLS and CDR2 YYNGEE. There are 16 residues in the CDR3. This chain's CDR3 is CASSPSGTSGIETKYF. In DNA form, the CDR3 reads TGTGCCAGCAGCCCTTCCGGGACTAGCGGGATAGAGACCAAGTACTTC.

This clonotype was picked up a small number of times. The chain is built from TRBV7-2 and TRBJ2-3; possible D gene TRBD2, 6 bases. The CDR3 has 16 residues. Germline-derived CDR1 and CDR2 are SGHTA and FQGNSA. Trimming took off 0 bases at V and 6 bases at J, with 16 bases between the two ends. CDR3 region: CASSLAWAGPGDTQYF. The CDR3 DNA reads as TGTGCCAGCAGCTTAGCGTGGGCGGGACCCGGGGATACGCAGTATTTT. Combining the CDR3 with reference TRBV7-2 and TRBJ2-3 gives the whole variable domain GAGVSQSPSNKVTEKGKDVELRCDPISGHTALYWYRQSLGQGLEFLIYFQGNSAPDKSGLPSDRFSAERTGGSVSTLTIQRTQQEDSAVYLCASSLAWAGPGDTQYFGPGTRLTVL.

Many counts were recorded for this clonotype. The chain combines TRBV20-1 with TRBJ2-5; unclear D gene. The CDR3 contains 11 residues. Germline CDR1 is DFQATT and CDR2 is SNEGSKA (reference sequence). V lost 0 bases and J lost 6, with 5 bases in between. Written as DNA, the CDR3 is TGCAGTGCTAGAGATCTCAAGACCCAGTACTTC. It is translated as CSARDLKTQYF.

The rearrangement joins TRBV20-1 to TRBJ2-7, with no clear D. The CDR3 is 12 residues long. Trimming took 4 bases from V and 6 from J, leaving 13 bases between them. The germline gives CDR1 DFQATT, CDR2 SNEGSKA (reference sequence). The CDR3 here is CSAKSQKGEQYF. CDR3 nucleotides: TGCAGTGCTAAATCGCAGAAAGGCGAGCAGTACTTC.

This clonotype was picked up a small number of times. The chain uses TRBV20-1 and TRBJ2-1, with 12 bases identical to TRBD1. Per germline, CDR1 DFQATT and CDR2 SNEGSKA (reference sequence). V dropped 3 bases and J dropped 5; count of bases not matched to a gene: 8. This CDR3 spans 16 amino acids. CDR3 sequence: CSASSNRDRGHNEQFF. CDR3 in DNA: TGCAGTGCTAGCTCCAACCGGGACAGGGGGCACAATGAGCAGTTCTTC.

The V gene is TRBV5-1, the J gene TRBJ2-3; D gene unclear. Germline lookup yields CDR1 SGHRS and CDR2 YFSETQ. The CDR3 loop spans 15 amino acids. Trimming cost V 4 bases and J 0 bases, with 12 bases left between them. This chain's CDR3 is CASSPPHTSTDTQYF. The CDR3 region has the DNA TGCGCCAGCAGCCCCCCACATACTAGCACAGATACGCAGTATTTT.

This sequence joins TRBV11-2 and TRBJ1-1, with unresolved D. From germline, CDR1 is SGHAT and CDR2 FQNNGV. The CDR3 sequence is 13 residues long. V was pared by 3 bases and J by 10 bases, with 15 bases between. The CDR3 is CASSFGFIGGAFF. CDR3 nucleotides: TGTGCCAGCAGCTTTGGTTTTATCGGCGGAGCTTTCTTT.

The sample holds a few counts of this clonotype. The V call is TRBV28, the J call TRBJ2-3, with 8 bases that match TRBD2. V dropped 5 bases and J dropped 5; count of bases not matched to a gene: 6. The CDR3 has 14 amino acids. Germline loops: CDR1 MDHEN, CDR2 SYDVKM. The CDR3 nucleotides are TGTGCCAGCAGTCGGAGCGGGAGCCGAGATACGCAGTATTTT. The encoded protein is CASSRSGSRDTQYF.

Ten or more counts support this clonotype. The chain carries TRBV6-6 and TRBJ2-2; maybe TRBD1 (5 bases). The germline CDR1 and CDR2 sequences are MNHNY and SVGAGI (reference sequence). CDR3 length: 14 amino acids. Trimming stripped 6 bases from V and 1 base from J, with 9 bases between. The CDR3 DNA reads TGTGCCAGCAGCCGTGGACAGAACACCGGGGAGCTGTTTTTT. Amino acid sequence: CASSRGQNTGELFF.

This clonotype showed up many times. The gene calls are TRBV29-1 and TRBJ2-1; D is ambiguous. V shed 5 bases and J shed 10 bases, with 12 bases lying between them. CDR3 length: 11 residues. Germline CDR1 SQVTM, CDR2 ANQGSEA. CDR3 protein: CSVPLGAEQFF. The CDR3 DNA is TGCAGCGTTCCCCTCGGTGCCGAGCAGTTCTTC.

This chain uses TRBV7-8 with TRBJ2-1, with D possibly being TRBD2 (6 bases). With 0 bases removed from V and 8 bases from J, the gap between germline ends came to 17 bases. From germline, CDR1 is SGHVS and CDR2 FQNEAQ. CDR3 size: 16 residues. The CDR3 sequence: CASSLAIRGSRYEQFF. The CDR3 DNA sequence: TGTGCCAGCAGCTTAGCTATACGGGGGAGTAGGTATGAGCAGTTCTTC.